This entry describes one T cell receptor (beta chain). Germline CDR1 PRHDT, CDR2 FYEKMQ (reference sequence). The ends lost 4 bases at V and 5 bases at J; junction bases unmatched: 7. The CDR3 has 15 residues. This sample stems from a study of STAT5B mutations in CD4+ large granular lymphocyte leukemia. Sequencing used immunoSEQ multiplex PCR; TCRdb keeps in-frame clones, though not all of them. The table has about 21,000 clones, 70% seen once. Sample: CD4+ T cells from blood buffy coats. V and J are TRBV13 and TRBJ2-7, with TRBD1 matching 11 bases. This clonotype was obtained from a human donor in good health. The DNA of the CDR3 is TGTGCCAGCAGCTCCCGGACAGGGGGCATGGACGAGCAGTACTTC. Translation gives CASSSRTGGMDEQYF.